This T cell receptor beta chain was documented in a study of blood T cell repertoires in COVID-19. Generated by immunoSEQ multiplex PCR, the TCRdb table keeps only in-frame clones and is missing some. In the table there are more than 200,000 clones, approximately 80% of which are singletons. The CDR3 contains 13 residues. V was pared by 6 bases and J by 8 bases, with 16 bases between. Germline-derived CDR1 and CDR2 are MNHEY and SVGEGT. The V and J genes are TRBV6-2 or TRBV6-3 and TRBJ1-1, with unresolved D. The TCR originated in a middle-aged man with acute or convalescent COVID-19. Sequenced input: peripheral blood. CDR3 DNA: TGTGCCAGCAGCCCGATCCCGAGAGTCGAAGCTTTCTTT. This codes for CASSPIPRVEAFF.